Each of the 5 T cell receptor beta chains below was sequenced from the same sample in a study of CD8+CD57+ T cells in acquired aplastic anemia. An expansion of CD8+CD57+ cells by flow cytometry had been shown in patients chosen for sequencing. Using genomic DNA as the template, TCR beta VDJ and CDR3 profiling was carried out. TCRdb re-derived calls from the reads in MiXCR, one entry per CDR3 protein. The data hold about 40,000 distinct CDR3 sequences, with under 80% observed a single time. The sequencing input was sorted CD4+, CD8+, or CD8+CD57+ T cells (not recorded which) from PBMCs. The receptors derive from a human donor with aplastic anemia.

V usage is TRBV20-1 and J usage is TRBJ2-7; D remains ambiguous. This CDR3 region has 14 residues. CDR1 and CDR2 from the germline V gene are DFQATT and SNEGSKA (reference sequence). The V end lost 5 bases, the J end lost 2 bases, and 16 bases lay between the germline ends. The DNA for the CDR3 is TGCAGTGCTTATAATAAAGAGCTGCCCTACGAGCAGTACGTC. Protein sequence: CSAYNKELPYEQYV.

The rearrangement joins TRBV5-5 to TRBJ2-7, with D maybe TRBD2 (6 bases). The length of the CDR3 is 13 residues. Trimming shortened V by 3 bases and J by 7 bases, and 14 bases separated the two germline ends. Germline V CDR1 and CDR2: SGHKS, YYEKEE (reference sequence). CDR3 in DNA: TGTGCCAGCAGCTACGGGACTCCGAAGGAGCAGTACTTC. It specifies CASSYGTPKEQYF.

The table lists this clonotype with a count of one. The gene calls are TRBV7-2 and TRBJ2-1; D gene unclear. CDR1 is SGHTA, CDR2 FQGNSA, per germline. Trimming took off 3 bases at V and 8 bases at J, with 5 bases between the two ends. This CDR3 has 11 amino acids. The CDR3: CASSFFYEQFF. As DNA, the CDR3 is TGTGCCAGCAGCTTTTTCTATGAGCAGTTCTTC.

This clonotype was seen a few times. The gene calls are TRBV10-3 and TRBJ1-2, with 8 bases matching TRBD1. The CDR3 consists of 15 residues. The V and J ends lost 4 bases and 7 bases, in that order; junction bases with no gene match: 11. Germline values: CDR1 ENHRY, CDR2 SYGVKD. The CDR3 loop reads CAISATTGEDSGYTF. Written as DNA, the CDR3 is TGTGCCATCAGTGCCACGACAGGGGAAGATAGTGGCTACACCTTC.

V gene TRBV20-1 combines with J gene TRBJ2-7; no reliable D call. Trimming took off 5 bases at V and 2 bases at J, with 16 bases between the two ends. This CDR3 is built from 14 residues. Germline-derived CDR1 and CDR2 are DFQATT and SNEGSKA (reference sequence). For the CDR3, the DNA is TGCAGTGCTGCCCGTGAGGACGGGCCCTACGAGCAGTACTTC. Translating it yields CSAAREDGPYEQYF.